Presented here are 9 T cell receptor beta chains from one specimen sequenced in a study of blood T cells in healthy people across ages. Primed by a sample-barcoded 5' primer and a J-beta primer mix, a second PCR proceeded for about 7 to 12 cycles. A single record per CDR3 protein comes from TCRdb applying MiXCR to the 5' RACE reads. Altogether 1.5 million to 2 million distinct CDR3 sequences are present, 35% to 50% being singletons, with the ten largest covering 23%. Source material: blood. These receptors all come from a human donor in good health.

The chain employs TRBV4-3 and TRBJ1-1, with D tentatively TRBD1 (5 bases). Germline assignment: CDR1 LGHNA and CDR2 YSLEER. V gave up 3 bases and J gave up 0 bases, with 23 bases separating them. The CDR3 contains 19 residues. CDR3 sequence (DNA): TGCGCCAGCAGCCATCCCCTTTTGAAGGGGAGGCGAATGAACACTGAAGCTTTCTTT. This translates into CASSHPLLKGRRMNTEAFF.

The J gene is TRBJ1-6, the V gene TRBV10-3; TRBD1 agrees at 7 bases. CDR1 and CDR2 (germline): ENHRY, SYGVKD. V was pared by 10 bases and J by 6 bases, with 9 bases of the junction left unmatched. This CDR3 is 14 amino acids long. The CDR3 sequence: CATRRDRANSPLHF. The CDR3 nucleotides are TGTGCCACCAGAAGAGACAGGGCTAATTCACCCCTCCACTTT.

The table lists this clonotype with a few counts. The V gene is TRBV20-1, the J gene TRBJ2-3; 7 nucleotides match TRBD2. Per the germline V gene, CDR1 is DFQATT and CDR2 is SNEGSKA (reference sequence). This CDR3 region has 17 residues. V dropped 2 bases and J dropped 0; count of bases not matched to a gene: 11. Here the CDR3 reads CSARQTWPSGSTDTQYF. The CDR3 coding sequence is TGCAGTGCTAGACAAACCTGGCCTAGCGGAAGCACAGATACGCAGTATTTT.

This clonotype turned up a few times. V and J are TRBV30 and TRBJ2-1; D call uncertain. The CDR3 covers 12 residues. Trimming pared 0 bases from V and 9 bases from J, leaving 9 bases between. Germline V gene sequence: CDR1 GTSNPN, CDR2 SVGIG (reference sequence). The CDR3 coding sequence is TGTGCCTGGAGTGTACTTGGGGTTGAGCAGTTCTTC. Its protein is CAWSVLGVEQFF.

The chain carries TRBV7-2 and TRBJ1-5; tentatively, D is TRBD1 (6 bases). Deletions cut 6 bases from V and 1 base from J, with 13 bases between. Germline V gives CDR1 SGHTA, CDR2 FQGNSA. The CDR3 is made up of 15 amino acids. Here the CDR3 reads CASSPGAQSNQPQHF. The DNA for the CDR3 is TGTGCCAGCAGTCCGGGGGCGCAGAGCAATCAGCCCCAGCATTTT.

The chain links TRBV5-1 to TRBJ2-1, with D hard to call. Germline CDR1 and CDR2: SGHRS and YFSETQ. The V and J ends lost 1 base and 2 bases respectively, with 13 bases between them. This CDR3 comprises 16 residues. The CDR3 nucleotides are TGCGCCAGCAGCTTGTATCCCGGGTTGACCTACAATGAGCAGTTCTTC. Translated: CASSLYPGLTYNEQFF.

The sample holds a few counts of this clonotype. The chain recombines TRBV11-2 with TRBJ2-4; 15 bases fit TRBD2. The ends lost 4 bases at V and 0 bases at J; junction bases unmatched: 13. The CDR3 totals 21 residues. The germline V gene has CDR1 SGHAT and CDR2 FQNNGV. The chain's CDR3 is CASSYGGRGLAGGLAKNIQYF. CDR3 DNA: TGTGCCAGCAGCTACGGCGGTAGGGGACTAGCGGGGGGCCTAGCCAAAAACATTCAGTACTTC.

About this clonotype: Since a much larger clone is just one base distant, this may be a read error. Since no conserved phenylalanine or tryptophan closes the CDR3, a read error is the likely cause. The CDR3 DNA reads as TGCAGCGTTCTTGGTTTAGATGAGCAGTACTCC. It specifies CSVLGLDEQYS. The chain employs TRBV29-1 and TRBJ2-4; D gene unclear. The germline V and J ends were trimmed by 5 bases and 13 bases, with 15 bases remaining between them. There are 11 residues in the CDR3. Germline assignment: CDR1 SQVTM and CDR2 ANQGSEA.

This clonotype was observed a handful of times. The rearrangement joins TRBV10-3 to TRBJ1-2; D remains unclear. CDR3 length: 17 residues. Deletions cut 0 bases from V and 5 bases from J, with 19 bases between. Germline V gene data show CDR1 as ENHRY and CDR2 as SYGVKD. The CDR3 DNA sequence: TGTGCCATCAGTGAGTCGCCGACATCTCCCTCTATGTATGGCTACACCTTC. This encodes CAISESPTSPSMYGYTF.